This T cell receptor (beta chain) was recorded in a study of T cell responses to AZD1222 COVID-19 vaccine. Generated by immunoSEQ multiplex PCR, the TCRdb table keeps only in-frame clones and is missing some. The repertoire holds roughly 44,000 clones, 83% seen once, with over 40% in the top ten. This CDR3 has 13 amino acids. Germline V gene sequence: CDR1 MDHEN, CDR2 SYDVKM. Trimming shortened V by 3 bases and J by 15 bases, and 15 bases separated the two germline ends. Regarding the study as a whole: There were vaccine-associated CD4 TCRs across spike, dominant at 160-218 and 743-854.

This clone was observed once. Its target is unknown. The rearrangement links TRBV28 to TRBJ1-6; D remains unclear. The TCR was taken from an adult in good health. The source material was peripheral blood, sampled on day 0 of AZD1222 vaccination. CDR3 in amino acids: CASSFVATGNLHF. CDR3 nucleotides: TGTGCCAGCAGTTTTGTGGCAACGGGGAACCTCCACTTT.